This is a list of T cell receptor beta chains from one sample in a study of T cells after yellow fever vaccination. TCRdb re-analysed the 5' RACE reads in MiXCR, keeping a single row per CDR3 protein. The sample holds around 260,000 distinct CDR3 sequences, over 4.5% seen once. The source was CD4+ T cells sorted from PBMCs, collected on the day of the yellow fever booster vaccination. The receptors originated from a young man who received the YFV17D yellow fever vaccine. Both conserved end residues are part of each CDR3. A D gene is named only where the DNA matches it firmly. Only part of the rows carry a size: once, few, many, or a class if the clone is expanded.

TRBV5-1	TRBJ1-5	NA	many	CASSPALGGQPQHF	TGCGCCAGCAGCCCCGCCTTAGGGGGACAGCCCCAGCATTTT
TRBV4-1	TRBJ1-1	TRBD1	many	CASSQGMQGARGTEAFF	TGCGCCAGCAGCCAAGGGATGCAGGGGGCAAGGGGCACTGAAGCTTTCTTT
TRBV5-1	TRBJ1-1	NA	many	CASQPGRSGTEAFF	TGCGCCAGCCAACCGGGGCGGTCGGGCACTGAAGCTTTCTTT
TRBV7-2	TRBJ1-2	TRBD1	NA	CASSETGQGYGYTF	TGTGCCAGCAGCGAGACCGGACAGGGCTATGGCTACACCTTC
TRBV6-2/TRBV6-3	TRBJ2-7	TRBD1	many	CASSYSSGTGDYEQYF	TGTGCCAGCAGTTACTCCTCCGGGACAGGGGACTACGAGCAGTACTTC
TRBV20-1	TRBJ2-1	NA	few	CSARARVSEQFF	TGCAGTGCTAGGGCCAGGGTTAGTGAGCAGTTCTTC
TRBV6-6	TRBJ2-1	TRBD1	NA	CASSYAIGGQGTNEQFF	TGTGCCAGCAGTTACGCGATCGGGGGACAGGGAACGAATGAGCAGTTCTTC
TRBV18	TRBJ2-3	NA	many	CASSPEGWGRTDTQYF	TGTGCCAGCTCTCCCGAGGGGTGGGGTCGAACAGATACGCAGTATTTT
TRBV12-3/TRBV12-4	TRBJ2-2	NA	many	CASSPQGGRAGELFF	TGTGCCAGCAGCCCCCAGGGGGGACGGGCCGGGGAGCTGTTTTTT
TRBV12-3/TRBV12-4	TRBJ2-1	NA	few	CASSLGIYNEQFF	TGTGCCAGCAGTTTGGGTATTTACAATGAGCAGTTCTTC
TRBV7-9	TRBJ2-3	TRBD2	few	CASSSQTSGTSTDTQYF	TGTGCCAGCAGCAGTCAGACTAGCGGGACGAGCACAGATACGCAGTATTTT
TRBV7-3	TRBJ2-5	NA	NA	CASSFNGDQETQYF	TGTGCCAGCAGCTTCAACGGGGACCAAGAGACCCAGTACTTC
TRBV4-3	TRBJ1-2	TRBD1	many	CASSQSLQGVDGYTF	TGCGCCAGCAGCCAATCCCTTCAGGGGGTGGATGGCTACACCTTC
TRBV5-1	TRBJ2-5	NA	many	CASSLGMDQETQYF	TGCGCCAGCAGCTTGGGTATGGACCAAGAGACCCAGTACTTC
TRBV20-1	TRBJ2-1	TRBD2	NA	CSASFRGGRFDEQFF	TGCAGTGCTAGTTTTCGGGGGGGCCGTTTCGATGAGCAGTTCTTC
TRBV6-5	TRBJ1-6	TRBD1	NA	CASSQHDRGRSPLHF	TGTGCCAGCAGTCAGCACGACAGGGGCAGATCACCCCTCCACTTT
TRBV20-1	TRBJ1-1	NA	NA	CSARAGGPFYEAFF	TGCAGTGCTAGAGCGGGGGGACCGTTTTATGAAGCTTTCTTT
TRBV4-3	TRBJ1-6	TRBD1	many	CASSLGQVNSPLHF	TGCGCCAGCAGCCTAGGACAGGTTAATTCACCCCTCCACTTT
TRBV24-1	TRBJ2-3	NA	few	CATSIGGHTDTQYF	TGTGCCACCAGTATCGGGGGCCACACAGATACGCAGTATTTT
TRBV4-2	TRBJ1-1	NA	NA	CASSQERIGTEAFF	TGTGCCAGCAGCCAAGAAAGGATCGGAACTGAAGCTTTCTTT